This TCR beta chain was identified in a study of tumor-infiltrating lymphocytes in primary liver carcinoma. Study in general: Samples produced roughly 3.5 to 7.5 million productive TCRbeta reads, comparable across tissue types.

This CDR3 has 15 amino acids. Germline CDR1 ENHRY, CDR2 SYGVKD. Trimming stripped 4 bases from V and 4 bases from J, with 16 bases between. A constant-region primer primed TCR beta cDNA synthesis from about 0.45 ug of total RNA. What produced the TCR beta libraries was three nested multiplex PCR rounds using slightly modified ARM-PCR. The two initial PCR rounds, around 11 cycles each, used TRBV1-TRBV30 forward and C-beta reverse primers. TCRdb redid the calling of the multiplex PCR reads with MiXCR, one entry per CDR3 protein. This table holds fewer than 350,000 distinct CDR3 sequences, over 55% found once. The blood RNA (from unsorted whole blood) was obtained, and germline DNA was also extracted. Preoperatively, roughly 4.1 milliliters of peripheral blood were collected. Study-level findings and limits: It was tumor-adjacent and tumor-blood pairs that overlapped less than tumor region pairs did.

On this clonotype itself: Its antigen is not identified.

The sequencing sample was made of peripheral blood. This clonotype originated in a man aged 35 to 55 with primary liver carcinoma and hepatitis B virus infection. The rearrangement joins TRBV10-3 to TRBJ2-5; possibly TRBD2 for D (7 bases). CDR3 region: CAISVRGGDRETQYF. The CDR3 region has the DNA TGTGCCATCAGTGTTAGGGGGGGGGACCGAGAGACCCAGTACTTC.